This is a list of T cell receptor beta chains from one sample in a study of shared clonotypes between healthy human individuals. Sequenced by immunoSEQ multiplex PCR; TCRdb stores in-frame clones only, minus some. The table has some 500,000 clones, 90% to 97% seen once; the top ten hold 0.06%. The sequenced material came from naive CD4+ T cells sorted from blood. The receptor source for this set is a woman in her 30s in good health. Both conserved end residues are part of each CDR3.

V	CDR3
TRBV19	CASSTTGIPGANVLTF
TRBV6-5	CASSFGRDSSYGYTF
TRBV25-1	CASSDSRRSFHEQYF
TRBV5-1	CASTYDGSISSGANVLTF
TRBV11-2	CASSFSDGLTDTQYF
TRBV5-4	CASSRKVGGLDEQYF
TRBV19	CASSTAYEQYF
TRBV4-1	CASSQEETAETQYF
TRBV6-6	CASNQRGGQETQYF
TRBV5-1	CASSPLAGSAYEQYF
TRBV9	CASSPRHWGEETQYF
TRBV30	CAWRSGHSNQPQHF
TRBV6-5	CASSYSASGSYEQYF
TRBV19	CASSITGVPYEQYF
TRBV28	CASSQGLAESYEQYF
TRBV15	CATSRESPSGPNEQFF
TRBV5-1	CASSDLAGAYEQYF
TRBV27	CASSLSRVDRNQPQHF
TRBV28	CASRLDSIGDTQYF
TRBV15	CATSRDISGTREQYF
TRBV11-3	CASSLDRQGREQFF
TRBV5-1	CASSRQGAMNTEAFF
TRBV10-3	CAISESIGTGLSYEQYF
TRBV5-1	CASSRDSSNQPQHF
TRBV5-1	CASSWDPESNEKLFF
TRBV5-1	CASSLRGGTQNTGELFF
TRBV6-1	CASSEAHSLNTEAFF
TRBV19	CASSILLAKGETQYF
TRBV28	CASSSSSYNEQFF
TRBV7-9	CASSLNFYEQYF
TRBV28	CASGTGGQAYTQYF
TRBV5-6	CASSLVTSAISYEQYF
TRBV6-1	CASKFTKGPNTEAFF
TRBV19	CASSMGRKETQYF
TRBV11-2	CASSPRTQDYEQYF
TRBV5-6	CASSLRTSGVSYEQYF
TRBV5-1	CASSLVGTEIEAFF
TRBV5-1	CASSTGGGDYEQYF
TRBV11-2	CASSLGAENYGYTF
TRBV7-9	CASRPTGTGNTIYF
TRBV4-1	CASSQTTSGSSREQYF
TRBV7-9	CASSFSGRGGETQYF
TRBV5-1	CASSLTSGSNTGELFF
TRBV28	CASSLVRALLNQPQHF
TRBV29-1	CSVEVGDRAYEQYF
TRBV9	CASSVAGGTSGSIHTQYF
TRBV7-9	CASSLGQVPGKLFF
TRBV2	CASREIGEQYF
TRBV7-9	CASSRHQGADEQYF
TRBV7-2	CASSISGGSSSYEQYF
TRBV6-5	CASRDTDTYEQYF
TRBV4-1	CASRTSGSYEQFF
TRBV7-9	CASSSGTAYTSGANVLTF
TRBV29-1	CSVGDGYEQYF
TRBV7-8	CASNPYPTGSYEQYF
TRBV5-1	CASSVGGNNEQFF
TRBV7-2	CASSLRDQETQYF
TRBV27	CASSGILGQGAEQYF
TRBV4-1	CASSQALPLGLAGGDTDTQYF